This TCR beta chain was sequenced for a study of blood T cell repertoires in COVID-19. As for the study in general: Sample material is recorded as cDNA or gDNA derived from T cells, B-cell-depleted T cells, or PBMCs.

The Seattle patients joined while their infection was active and were tracked longitudinally afterward. Measured with immunoSEQ multiplex PCR; TCRdb has only the in-frame clones, and not every one. The data contain 250,000 to 350,000 clones, around 88% of them singletons. The CDR3 is made up of 13 amino acids. V dropped 4 bases and J dropped 1 base, with 7 bases sitting between them. The germline gives CDR1 SGHDT, CDR2 YYEEEE. The sequenced sample was peripheral blood. The chain combines TRBV5-6 with TRBJ2-3; perhaps TRBD2 as D (5 bases). The sequence derives from a woman aged 70-85 years with COVID-19, enrolled during active disease. CDR3 DNA: TGTGCCAGCAGCATGAGGGGCACAGATACGCAGTATTTT. Protein: CASSMRGTDTQYF.